This record concerns one T cell receptor beta chain sequence. The TCR beta CDR3 regions underwent amplification using RNA transcripts as the source. The HTBI set primed first-round TCR CDR3 RT-PCR. TCRdb passed the multiplex PCR reads through MiXCR, listing each CDR3 protein once. The sample contains about 500,000 distinct CDR3 sequences, 16% of which appear only once. The CDR3 contains 14 residues. CDR1 is KGHDR, CDR2 SFDVKD, per germline. V shed 4 bases and J 7 bases; nucleotides not matched to a gene: 3. This entry belongs to a study of T cells in Graves' hyperthyroidism and ophthalmopathy. The gene calls are TRBV24-1 and TRBJ2-1, with 10 bases matching TRBD1. This TCR came from a woman aged 18-35 years with Graves' hyperthyroidism. The sequencing sample was made of blood. The CDR3 is CATSETGGWNEQFF. The DNA of the CDR3 is TGTGCCACCAGTGAGACAGGGGGCTGGAATGAGCAGTTCTTC.